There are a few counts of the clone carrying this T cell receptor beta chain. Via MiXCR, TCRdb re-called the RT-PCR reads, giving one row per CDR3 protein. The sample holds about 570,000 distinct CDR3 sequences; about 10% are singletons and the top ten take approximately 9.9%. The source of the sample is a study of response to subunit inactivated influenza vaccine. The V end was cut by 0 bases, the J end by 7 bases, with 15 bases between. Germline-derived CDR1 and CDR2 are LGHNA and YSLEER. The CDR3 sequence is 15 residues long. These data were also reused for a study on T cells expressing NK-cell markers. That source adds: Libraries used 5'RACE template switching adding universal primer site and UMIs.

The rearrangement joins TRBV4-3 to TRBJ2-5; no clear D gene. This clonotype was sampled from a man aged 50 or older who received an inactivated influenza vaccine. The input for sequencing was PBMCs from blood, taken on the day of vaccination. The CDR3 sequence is CASSQDWFSKGTQYF. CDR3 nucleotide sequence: TGCGCCAGCAGCCAAGATTGGTTCTCGAAAGGGACCCAGTACTTC.